One and the same sample provided the 7 T cell receptor beta chains below, sequenced in a study of OX40 agonist ivuxolimab in advanced cancers. Data came from immunoSEQ multiplex PCR; TCRdb stores just in-frame clones and leaves some out. The table includes over 40,000 clones, roughly 83% detected once. The sequencing used CD4+ or CD8+ T cells sorted from blood, collected in a trial of the OX40 agonist ivuxolimab. The receptors come from an adult with an advanced solid tumor such as melanoma, head and neck, liver or kidney cancer.

This clone has only a few counts. This chain joins TRBV7-9 and TRBJ2-3; 7 nucleotides align to TRBD2. The length of the CDR3 is 13 residues. Germline CDR1 is SEHNR and CDR2 is FQNEAQ (reference sequence). The V segment lost 6 bases and the J segment 5 bases; nucleotides outside the gene matches: 5. The CDR3 bases are TGTGCCAGCAGAACGTCGGGGGGAGATACGCAGTATTTT. It is translated as CASRTSGGDTQYF.

This chain joins TRBV6-9 and TRBJ1-3; D gene uncertain. The CDR3 spans 14 residues. From germline, CDR1 is MNHGY and CDR2 SVAAGI. V was cut by 3 bases and J by 4 bases, with 10 bases left in between. CDR3 in DNA: TGTGCCAGCAGTTACATGGGAGGCGGAAACACCATATATTTT. As protein: CASSYMGGGNTIYF.

This chain links TRBV5-1 with TRBJ2-5; D call uncertain. The J call may be mistaken, given a closer DNA end match to TRBJ2-7. The CDR3 has 14 amino acids. Germline V gene sequence: CDR1 SGHRS, CDR2 YFSETQ. The CDR3 DNA follows: TGCGCCAGCAGCCTGCAAAAAGACTTCTACGAGCAGTACTTC. It encodes CASSLQKDFYEQYF.

CDR3: CASSVTGTGEGNTIYF. The CDR3 DNA reads as TGTGCCAGTAGTGTCACCGGGACAGGGGAAGGAAACACCATATATTTT. The chain couples TRBV19 to TRBJ1-3; TRBD1 matches at 10 bases. J lost 4 bases, V lost 5 bases, and 8 bases had no gene match. From germline, CDR1 is LNHDA and CDR2 SQIVND (reference sequence). The CDR3 length is 16 residues. The variable domain in full, completed from reference TRBV19 and TRBJ1-3, reads DGGITQSPKYLFRKEGQNVTLSCEQNLNHDAMYWYRQDPGQGLRLIYYSQIVNDFQKGDIAEGYSVSREKKESFPLTVTSAQKNPTAFYLCASSVTGTGEGNTIYFGEGSWLTVV.

This clone occurred once. The rearrangement joins TRBV19 to TRBJ2-5, with D possibly TRBD2 on 6 matching bases. The CDR3 loop spans 14 amino acids. Germline V gene lookup returns CDR1 LNHDA and CDR2 SQIVND (reference sequence). Trimming took off 6 bases at V and 4 bases at J, with 15 bases between the two ends. CDR3: CASRISTGVETQYF. For the CDR3, the DNA is TGTGCCAGTAGGATAAGCACGGGGGTAGAGACCCAGTACTTC.

Only one count was recorded for this clone. The chain employs TRBV5-1 and TRBJ2-7, with a tentative D call TRBD2 (6 bases). The V and J ends lost 0 bases and 9 bases respectively, with 13 bases between them. This CDR3 has 13 residues. Germline assignment: CDR1 SGHRS and CDR2 YFSETQ. The CDR3 nucleotides read TGCGCCAGCAGCTTGGCCGGGGGAACGGTGCAGTACTTC. Its translation: CASSLAGGTVQYF.

The chain uses TRBV30 and TRBJ1-5, with D perhaps TRBD1 (5 bases). The CDR3 runs 13 residues. Looked up from germline, CDR1 is GTSNPN and CDR2 is SVGIG (reference sequence). The V gene lost 1 base and the J gene lost 5 bases, with 9 bases spanning the gap. The CDR3 bases are TGTGCCTGGAGTGCCGGGGGTGATCAGCCCCAGCATTTT. The encoded protein is CAWSAGGDQPQHF.